This TCR beta chain was observed in a study of T cells after posttransplantation cyclophosphamide. This related bone marrow graft donor gave peripheral blood on the day of marrow donation. The V gene lost 4 bases and the J gene lost 1 base, with 14 bases spanning the gap. Per germline, CDR1 KGHSH and CDR2 LQKENI. CDR3 length: 15 amino acids. Sequencing was performed with immunoSEQ multiplex PCR; in TCRdb, only in-frame clones are kept and a portion is missing. The sample has roughly 15,000 clones, 76% seen once. Study-wide points: Later blood repertoires were often dominated by clones from the donor CD8+ memory compartment. Recipient CMV seropositivity and CMV reactivation strongly tracked TRB clonality. Tissue-infiltrating T cells from skin or gut overlapped little with blood T cells.

A note on this clone: Its antigen is not identified.

The chain is built from TRBV18 and TRBJ2-7, with D perhaps matching TRBD2 (6 bases). Specimen: memory CD4+ T cells sorted from PBMCs. The clonotype comes from a man aged 50 to 59. CDR3 bases: TGTGCCAGCTCACGCCGACTAGACCTGTCCTACGAGCAGTACTTC. Translating gives CASSRRLDLSYEQYF.